The next 21 T cell receptor beta chains were all read from a single sample in a study of early T cells in non-severe SARS-CoV-2 infection. MiXCR, applied by TCRdb to the 5' RACE reads, yields one record per CDR3 protein. This table holds approximately 52,000 distinct CDR3 sequences, about 15% found once. Source: whole blood, taken at baseline. Receptor source: an adult who was a healthcare worker with PCR-confirmed SARS-CoV-2 infection or an uninfected control (not recorded which).

The gene calls are TRBV10-3 and TRBJ2-1; D is unclear. Germline V gene sequence: CDR1 ENHRY, CDR2 SYGVKD. V lost 8 bases, J lost 0 bases, and 14 bases lay in between. There are 15 residues in the CDR3. The CDR3 sequence: CAIRTHSSSYNEQFF. CDR3 nucleotides: TGTGCCATCCGTACACATTCAAGCTCCTACAATGAGCAGTTCTTC.

The chain recombines TRBV6-5 with TRBJ1-3; unclear D gene. This CDR3 comprises 17 residues. The germline gives CDR1 MNHEY, CDR2 SVGAGI. V lost 0 bases and J lost 0, with 12 bases in between. The CDR3 region is CASSYSWRHHSGNTIYF. The CDR3 DNA reads TGTGCCAGCAGTTACTCATGGAGGCACCACTCTGGAAACACCATATATTTT.

CDR3: CASSRTGPYGYTF. CDR3 coding DNA: TGTGCCAGCAGCCGGACTGGCCCCTATGGCTACACCTTC. V usage is TRBV5-4 and J usage is TRBJ1-2; unclear D gene. Germline CDR1 SGHNT, CDR2 YYREEE (reference sequence). CDR3 size: 13 residues. V was cut by 4 bases and J by 4 bases, with 11 bases left in between.

V gene TRBV12-3 or TRBV12-4 combines with J gene TRBJ2-2, with 11 bases fitting TRBD2. The CDR3 is made up of 15 amino acids. V shed 7 bases and J 5 bases; nucleotides not matched to a gene: 6. Here the CDR3 reads CASTRTSGQTGELFF. As DNA, the CDR3 is TGTGCCAGCACACGGACTAGCGGGCAGACCGGGGAGCTGTTTTTT.

This chain uses TRBV14 with TRBJ2-3; TRBD1 might be the D (6 bases). CDR1 and CDR2 (germline): SGHDN, FVKESK. The CDR3 has 13 amino acids. The V end was cut by 4 bases, the J end by 6 bases, with 11 bases between. The chain's CDR3 is CASSRIGQDTQYF. CDR3 nucleotide sequence: TGTGCCAGCAGCCGAATCGGACAGGATACGCAGTATTTT.

This clonotype has a count of ten or more. J is TRBJ2-3 and V is TRBV2; D might be TRBD2 (6 bases). CDR1 is SNHLY, CDR2 FYNNEI, per germline. Trimming stripped 4 bases from V and 6 bases from J, with 11 bases between. The CDR3 sequence is 13 residues long. CDR3: CASSGGTGDTQYF. CDR3 bases: TGTGCCAGCAGTGGGGGGACTGGGGATACGCAGTATTTT.

The chain has TRBV7-8 and TRBJ2-6; D gene uncertain. There are 16 residues in the CDR3. Germline V gives CDR1 SGHVS, CDR2 FQNEAQ. Trimming removed 5 bases from V and 3 bases from J, with 14 bases in between. CDR3 bases: TGTGCCAGCAGCCCCGTTAGGTCTGGTGGGGCCAACGTCCTGACTTTC. The encoded protein is CASSPVRSGGANVLTF.

This clonotype was seen ten or more times. V and J are TRBV27 and TRBJ1-1; TRBD1 aligns across 12 bases. The CDR3 loop spans 14 amino acids. In germline, CDR1 is MNHEY, CDR2 SMNVEV (reference sequence). The trim removed 5 bases at V and 7 bases at J, leaving 5 bases unmatched. The CDR3 DNA reads TGTGCCAGCAGTCCAGGGACAGGGGGCCTTGAAGCTTTCTTT. This gives the protein CASSPGTGGLEAFF.

This clonotype appeared a few times. V and J are TRBV6-6 and TRBJ1-6; 7 bases are a match to TRBD1. The CDR3 loop spans 14 amino acids. The J segment lost 9 bases and the V segment lost 5 bases, leaving 7 bases of the junction unmatched. Germline V gene lookup returns CDR1 MNHNY and CDR2 SVGAGI (reference sequence). In nucleotides, the CDR3 is TGTGCCAGCAGTGTTCGACAGGGTTCTTCACCCCTCCACTTT. This sequence encodes CASSVRQGSSPLHF.

This clonotype was recorded at least ten times. The chain is built from TRBV24-1 and TRBJ2-5; the D is unclear. The V end was cut by 11 bases, the J end by 5 bases, with 17 bases between. Germline loops: CDR1 KGHDR, CDR2 SFDVKD. The CDR3 is made up of 13 amino acids. CDR3 in DNA: TGTGCCAGCTCGGACGGGTTTGGGGAGACCCAGTACTTC. Translation: CASSDGFGETQYF.

This clonotype appeared a few times. V gene TRBV12-3 or TRBV12-4 combines with J gene TRBJ1-2, with D uncertain. With 4 bases removed from V and 6 bases from J, the gap between germline ends came to 12 bases. The CDR3 is 13 residues long. The CDR3 coding sequence is TGTGCCAGCAGTTCGAGGCCTAGGGATGGCTACACCTTC. It translates to CASSSRPRDGYTF.

As regards this clonotype: Germline is not matched at one junction end, which may reflect a read error. The chain employs TRBV7-9 and TRBJ2-7; D is unresolved. This CDR3 region has 11 residues. CDR1 and CDR2 (germline): SEHNR, FQNEAQ (reference sequence). The CDR3 spells CASSLLTEWNF. DNA for the CDR3: TGTGCCAGCAGCTTGCTGACTGAGTGGAACTTC.

The chain is built from TRBV5-6 and TRBJ1-1, with D possibly TRBD1 on 5 matching bases. In germline, CDR1 is SGHDT, CDR2 YYEEEE. Trimming stripped 4 bases from V and 1 base from J, with 11 bases between. CDR3 size: 14 residues. Written as DNA, the CDR3 is TGTGCCAGCAGCCGTGGCAGGGCGAACACTGAAGCTTTCTTT. Protein: CASSRGRANTEAFF. The complete variable domain, with remaining parts taken from reference TRBV5-6 and TRBJ1-1, reads DAGVTQSPTHLIKTRGQQVTLRCSPKSGHDTVSWYQQALGQGPQFIFQYYEEEERQRGNFPDRFSGHQFPNYSSELNVNALLLGDSALYLCASSRGRANTEAFFGQGTRLTVV.

The CDR3 spells CASHEGGTYTDTQYF. In DNA form, the CDR3 reads TGTGCCAGCCACGAAGGGGGCACGTACACAGATACGCAGTATTTT. The chain carries TRBV5-4 and TRBJ2-3, with 7 bases aligning to TRBD1. V dropped 7 bases and J dropped 2; count of bases not matched to a gene: 10. The CDR3 loop spans 15 amino acids. Germline CDR1 and CDR2: SGHNT and YYREEE (reference sequence). Full variable domain (outside the CDR3, taken from reference TRBV5-4 and TRBJ2-3): ETGVTQSPTHLIKTRGQQVTLRCSSQSGHNTVSWYQQALGQGPQFIFQYYREEENGRGNFPPRFSGLQFPNYSSELNVNALELDDSALYLCASHEGGTYTDTQYFGPGTRLTVL.

V is TRBV19 and J is TRBJ2-5, with TRBD1 identical over 7 bases. Germline CDR1 is LNHDA and CDR2 is SQIVND (reference sequence). Trimming at V came to 8 bases and at J to 5 bases, leaving 5 bases not matched to a gene. The CDR3 has 12 amino acids. CDR3 residues: CASRQGSETQYF. In DNA, the CDR3 is TGTGCCAGTCGACAGGGTAGCGAGACCCAGTACTTC.

This chain joins TRBV3-1 and TRBJ2-7, with 7 nucleotides matching TRBD1. Germline V lookup: CDR1 LGHDT, CDR2 YNNKEL (reference sequence). The CDR3 covers 16 residues. The V and J ends lost 4 bases and 4 bases, in that order; junction bases with no gene match: 13. CDR3 nucleotides: TGTGCCAGCAGCCGTATGGGACAGACTACTCTTTACGAGCAGTACTTC. Protein product: CASSRMGQTTLYEQYF.

A few counts support this clonotype. This rearrangement joins TRBV28 to TRBJ1-2; the D is unclear. Germline lookup yields CDR1 MDHEN and CDR2 SYDVKM. The CDR3 sequence is 13 residues long. V dropped 6 bases and J dropped 1 base, with 9 bases sitting between them. Written as DNA, the CDR3 is TGTGCCAGCAGATTGGACCTTAACTATGGCTACACCTTC. As protein: CASRLDLNYGYTF.

This sequence joins TRBV18 and TRBJ2-1; the match to TRBD1 covers 11 bases. Germline CDR1 reads KGHSH; CDR2 reads LQKENI. The CDR3 extends over 16 amino acids. The J segment lost 3 bases and the V segment lost 5 bases, leaving 6 bases of the junction unmatched. CDR3 amino acids: CASSSSGTGGYNEQFF. The CDR3, as DNA: TGTGCCAGCTCATCATCCGGGACAGGGGGCTACAATGAGCAGTTCTTC.

The V call is TRBV20-1, the J call TRBJ2-1; D unresolved. Trimming took 6 bases from V and 0 from J, leaving 9 bases between them. The length of the CDR3 is 13 residues. The germline gives CDR1 DFQATT, CDR2 SNEGSKA (reference sequence). CDR3 nucleotide sequence: TGCAGTGCCAAGACCCCCTCCTACAATGAGCAGTTCTTC. Residues: CSAKTPSYNEQFF.

The sample holds a few counts of this clonotype. The V call is TRBV4-2, the J call TRBJ2-7, with TRBD1 as a possible D gene (5 bases). This CDR3 is built from 14 residues. Trimming removed 0 bases from V and 1 base from J, with 7 bases in between. Germline-derived CDR1 and CDR2 are LGHNA and YNFKEQ. The CDR3: CASSQEQGSYEQYF. The DNA of the CDR3 is TGTGCCAGCAGCCAAGAGCAGGGATCCTACGAGCAGTACTTC.

This clonotype was counted a few times. This CDR3 is CASSPGQGAAEQYF. The CDR3, as DNA: TGTGCCAGCAGCCCGGGACAGGGGGCGGCCGAGCAGTACTTC. This chain uses TRBV7-9 with TRBJ2-7; 12 positions match TRBD1. CDR3 size: 14 residues. The V and J ends lost 5 bases and 6 bases, in that order; junction bases with no gene match: 5. Germline CDR1 SEHNR, CDR2 FQNEAQ (reference sequence).